This T cell receptor (beta chain) was observed in a study of T-cell reconstitution after alpha-beta-depleted transplantation in children. Study-level results: Two months or so post-transplant, alpha-beta T cells reportedly derived from several hundred expanded graft clones. When one year had passed after transplant, most T-cell counts and diversity came from newly produced T cells.

Of note for this clonotype: Its antigen remains unknown.

TCRbeta library preparation incorporated unique molecular identifiers. In TCRdb, the PCR reads were re-called with MiXCR into one record per CDR3 protein. The table lists 530,000 or so distinct CDR3 sequences, over 25% of them singletons, with approximately 33% in the top ten. V lost 5 bases and J lost 3; bases outside the gene matches: 6. CDR3 length: 14 amino acids. Germline CDR1 and CDR2: SGHRS and YFSETQ. The J gene is TRBJ2-3, the V gene TRBV5-1, with TRBD1 matching over 7 bases. The sequencing here drew on PBMCs, taken before TCRalphabeta/CD19-depleted stem cell transplant. The TCR originated in a boy under two years old with Wiskott-Aldrich syndrome, due to receive a stem cell transplant. Here the CDR3 reads CASRKGAQTDTQYF. The CDR3 bases are TGCGCCAGCAGGAAGGGGGCACAGACAGATACGCAGTATTTT.